Listed here are 23 T cell receptor beta chains from one sample, sequenced in a study of T cells in Graves' hyperthyroidism and ophthalmopathy. TCR beta CDR3 regions were amplified from RNA. The TCR CDR3 was amplified in a first-round RT-PCR using the HTBI primer set. MiXCR, applied by TCRdb to the multiplex PCR reads, yields one record per CDR3 protein. Of roughly 650,000 distinct CDR3 sequences listed, 16% are singletons. Input material: blood. These receptors came from a middle-aged woman with Graves' ophthalmopathy.

This clonotype was seen only a few times. This sequence joins TRBV6-1 and TRBJ1-5; perhaps TRBD1 as D (5 bases). In germline, CDR1 is MNHNS, CDR2 SASEGT. The CDR3 runs 15 residues. V lost 7 bases to trimming and J lost 6 bases, with 19 bases between them. The CDR3 DNA sequence: TGTGCCAGCATTCTGGGCCTAGCCGGGGGTCAGCCCCAGCATTTT. Amino acids: CASILGLAGGQPQHF.

The table lists this clonotype with a few counts. Here the CDR3 reads CASSTPGRPQETQYF. Written as DNA, the CDR3 is TGTGCCAGCAGTACTCCCGGGCGGCCCCAAGAGACCCAGTACTTC. The chain is built from TRBV6-2 or TRBV6-3 and TRBJ2-5, with unresolved D. The length of the CDR3 is 15 residues. Germline values: CDR1 MNHEY, CDR2 SVGEGT. The V end was cut by 5 bases, the J end by 1 base, with 14 bases between.

The chain joins TRBV11-2 to TRBJ2-1; 9 bases agree with TRBD2. The CDR3 has 20 amino acids. The V and J ends lost 4 bases and 5 bases, in that order; junction bases with no gene match: 21. Germline loops: CDR1 SGHAT, CDR2 FQNNGV. CDR3 nucleotide sequence: TGTGCCAGCAGCTCGTGGGGTAGCGGGGGAGTCGAAGTCCCCCACAATGAGCAGTTCTTC. It specifies CASSSWGSGGVEVPHNEQFF.

This clonotype was found many times. The genes are TRBV3-1 and TRBJ2-2; tentatively, D is TRBD2 (6 bases). Germline assignment: CDR1 LGHDT and CDR2 YNNKEL (reference sequence). The CDR3 totals 17 residues. Between the trimmed V and J ends, which lost 4 bases and 6 bases, there was a span of 21 bases. The CDR3 spells CASSRWGEAPFSGELFF. The CDR3 region has the DNA TGTGCCAGCAGCCGCTGGGGGGAGGCACCGTTCTCCGGGGAGCTGTTTTTT.

V usage is TRBV7-2 and J usage is TRBJ2-2; D unresolved. The CDR3 is 16 amino acids. Germline V lookup: CDR1 SGHTA, CDR2 FQGNSA. V was shortened by 6 bases and J by 6 bases, with 20 bases between the two germline ends. CDR3 DNA sequence: TGTGCCAGCAGGGACCATTCTAGGATTCCCGCCGGGGAGCTGTTTTTT. Protein sequence: CASRDHSRIPAGELFF.

In its sample, this clonotype was seen many times. Here the CDR3 DNA reads TGTGCCAGCAGCATGACAGGGACCTACAATGAGCAGTTCTTC. Translation: CASSMTGTYNEQFF. This sequence joins TRBV7-9 and TRBJ2-1; 7 bases agree with TRBD1. The CDR3 contains 14 residues. J was trimmed by 2 bases and V by 5 bases; bases with no gene match: 3. The germline CDR1 and CDR2 sequences are SEHNR and FQNEAQ (reference sequence). Looking up the rest from reference TRBV7-9 and TRBJ2-1 gives the full variable domain: DTGVSQNPRHKITKRGQNVTFRCDPISEHNRLYWYRQTLGQGPEFLTYFQNEAQLEKSRLLSDRFSAERPKGSFSTLEIQRTEQGDSAMYLCASSMTGTYNEQFFGPGTRLTVL.

This clonotype was counted at least ten times. The chain couples TRBV6-2 or TRBV6-3 to TRBJ2-7, with 11 bases aligning to TRBD1. Germline-derived CDR1 and CDR2 are MNHEY and SVGEGT. The CDR3 covers 14 residues. J was trimmed by 4 bases and V by 2 bases; bases with no gene match: 1. The CDR3 DNA follows: TGTGCCAGCAGTTACGGACAGGGGGCGTACGAGCAGTACTTC. Protein sequence: CASSYGQGAYEQYF.

Concerning this clonotype itself: With a much larger clone just one base away, this may be a read error. The rearrangement joins TRBV2 to TRBJ1-1; tentatively, D is TRBD1 (5 bases). The CDR3 extends over 14 amino acids. Trimming shortened V by 1 base and J by 4 bases, and 10 bases separated the two germline ends. CDR1 and CDR2 (germline): SNHLY, FYNNEI. The CDR3 region has the DNA TGTGCCAGCAGTGAAGGTGGGGCCTTCACTGAAGCTTTCTTT. It translates to CASSEGGAFTEAFF.

A note on this clonotype: Possible read error: a much larger clone is one base away. The rearrangement joins TRBV28 to TRBJ1-2; possible D gene TRBD1, 6 bases. From germline, CDR1 is MDHEN and CDR2 SYDVKM. The CDR3 contains 14 residues. Trimming pared 10 bases from V and 2 bases from J, leaving 17 bases between. As DNA, the CDR3 is TGTGCCAACAAGAACCAGGGGTGGAACTATGGCTACACCTTC. It specifies CANKNQGWNYGYTF.

This clonotype was observed many times. The chain is built from TRBV20-1 and TRBJ2-1; 9 bases map to TRBD2. With 4 bases clipped from V and 2 bases from J, the junction kept 3 bases outside the gene matches. This CDR3 contains 14 residues. Per the germline V gene, CDR1 is DFQATT and CDR2 is SNEGSKA (reference sequence). CDR3 sequence: CSAKAGGPYNEQFF. The CDR3 coding sequence is TGCAGTGCTAAAGCGGGAGGTCCCTACAATGAGCAGTTCTTC.

The chain has TRBV9 and TRBJ2-5, with TRBD2 matching over 7 bases. The CDR3 is 15 amino acids. Unmatched junction bases numbered 8, after V lost 2 bases and J lost 4 bases. Germline V gene data show CDR1 as SGDLS and CDR2 as YYNGEE. CDR3 DNA sequence: TGTGCCAGCAGCGTTGCGGCGGGAGCTGCAGAGACCCAGTACTTC. Its protein product is CASSVAAGAAETQYF.

This clonotype was detected only a few times. V is TRBV2 and J is TRBJ1-6; TRBD1 is a possible D gene (5 bases). Deletions cut 1 base from V and 6 bases from J, with 10 bases between. Germline V CDR1 and CDR2: SNHLY, FYNNEI. The CDR3 sequence is 15 residues long. CDR3 amino acids: CASSEDGGFNSPLHF. The CDR3 DNA follows: TGTGCCAGCAGTGAAGACGGGGGGTTTAATTCACCCCTCCACTTT.

This clonotype was seen a handful of times. The chain couples TRBV7-9 to TRBJ2-7; D might be TRBD1 (6 bases). Trimming pared 5 bases from V and 6 bases from J, leaving 17 bases between. There are 14 residues in the CDR3. Germline CDR1 is SEHNR and CDR2 is FQNEAQ (reference sequence). CDR3 loop: CASSQGTAWGEQYF. CDR3 sequence (DNA): TGTGCCAGCAGCCAGGGGACGGCCTGGGGCGAGCAGTACTTC. Based on the CDR3 plus reference TRBV7-9 and TRBJ2-7, the full variable domain is DTGVSQNPRHKITKRGQNVTFRCDPISEHNRLYWYRQTLGQGPEFLTYFQNEAQLEKSRLLSDRFSAERPKGSFSTLEIQRTEQGDSAMYLCASSQGTAWGEQYFGPGTRLTVT.

This clonotype occurred a few times. The rearrangement links TRBV20-1 to TRBJ2-2; 13 bases agree with TRBD2. The germline V gene has CDR1 DFQATT and CDR2 SNEGSKA (reference sequence). Losses at the gene ends were 5 bases for V and 4 bases for J; bases not matched to a gene: 7. This CDR3 region has 16 residues. The DNA for the CDR3 is TGCAGTGCTGTCGGACTAGCGGGGGCAGGCACCGGGGAGCTGTTTTTT. As protein: CSAVGLAGAGTGELFF.

The V call is TRBV28, the J call TRBJ2-3, with D perhaps TRBD2 (5 bases). V was clipped by 7 bases and J by 1 base, with 21 bases between them. This CDR3 has 17 amino acids. Per germline, CDR1 MDHEN and CDR2 SYDVKM. The CDR3, as DNA: TGTGCCAGCATCACAGCAATGATAGCGAGCGGCACAGATACGCAGTATTTT. It is translated as CASITAMIASGTDTQYF.

With respect to this clonotype: A much larger clone lies a single base off, so this may be a read error. The V gene is TRBV29-1, the J gene TRBJ2-7; D is ambiguous. The CDR3 consists of 11 residues. Germline CDR1 reads SQVTM; CDR2 reads ANQGSEA. CDR3 in DNA: TGCAGCGCTGAAGGCCAGAACGAGCAGTACTTC. Amino acids: CSAEGQNEQYF.

This clonotype was recorded many times. The chain couples TRBV11-1 to TRBJ2-3; 8 nucleotides align to TRBD2. CDR1 SGHAT and CDR2 FQDESV come from the germline V gene (reference sequence). CDR3 length: 16 amino acids. V shed 3 bases, J shed 6 bases, and the junction held 11 bases outside the gene matches. CDR3 loop: CASSFRAGLAFDTQYF. CDR3 bases: TGTGCCAGCAGCTTTAGAGCAGGACTAGCTTTCGATACGCAGTATTTT.

There are many counts of this clonotype. V gene TRBV20-1 combines with J gene TRBJ1-6, with D hard to call. V was trimmed by 1 base and J by 1 base, leaving 8 bases between them. This CDR3 is built from 15 residues. Germline values: CDR1 DFQATT, CDR2 SNEGSKA (reference sequence). DNA for the CDR3: TGCAGTGCTAGAGGCGAGGGATCCTATAATTCACCCCTCCACTTT. Residues: CSARGEGSYNSPLHF.

The chain uses TRBV12-3 or TRBV12-4 and TRBJ1-5, with a weak D call TRBD1 (5 bases). Trimming cost V 3 bases and J 0 bases, with 12 bases left between them. This CDR3 spans 16 amino acids. CDR3 DNA: TGTGCCAGCAGTTTGGGTACAGGCTTTAGCAATCAGCCCCAGCATTTT. Translation gives CASSLGTGFSNQPQHF.

This clonotype was seen only a few times. This sequence joins TRBV9 and TRBJ2-5; D is possibly TRBD1 or TRBD2 (5 bases each). Germline loops: CDR1 SGDLS, CDR2 YYNGEE. V dropped 0 bases and J dropped 1 base, with 10 bases sitting between them. This CDR3 has 15 amino acids. The CDR3 spells CASSVGGTPQETQYF. The CDR3 DNA follows: TGTGCCAGCAGCGTAGGTGGGACCCCCCAAGAGACCCAGTACTTC.

This clonotype has at least ten counts. V gene TRBV18 combines with J gene TRBJ1-1, with D unresolved. V lost 0 bases to trimming and J lost 4 bases, with 9 bases between them. Germline V gene lookup returns CDR1 KGHSH and CDR2 LQKENI. This CDR3 is 14 amino acids long. CDR3 loop: CASSPPSRGTEAFF. Here the CDR3 DNA reads TGTGCCAGCTCACCACCGTCACGGGGCACTGAAGCTTTCTTT.

This clonotype was counted at least ten times. V is TRBV6-1 and J is TRBJ2-1; 12 bases fit TRBD2. Trimming cost V 5 bases and J 4 bases; bases outside gene matches: 6. The V gene's germline CDR1 is MNHNS and CDR2 SASEGT. This CDR3 is 16 amino acids long. Written as DNA, the CDR3 is TGTGCCAGCAGTAAGACTAGCGGGGGCCCTTACAATGAGCAGTTCTTC. It encodes CASSKTSGGPYNEQFF.

Ten or more counts support this clonotype. CDR3 residues: CATSDSPSGRLGNEQFF. CDR3 coding DNA: TGTGCCACCAGTGACAGTCCCAGCGGGAGGCTGGGTAATGAGCAGTTCTTC. The V call is TRBV24-1, the J call TRBJ2-1; 9 bases line up with TRBD2. The V gene end was trimmed by 4 bases and the J gene end by 7 bases; junction bases not matched to a gene: 13. In germline, CDR1 is KGHDR, CDR2 SFDVKD. The CDR3 covers 17 residues.